This T cell receptor beta chain was captured in a study of blood T cell repertoires in COVID-19. The V gene's germline CDR1 is MNHEY and CDR2 SMNVEV (reference sequence). V gave up 6 bases and J gave up 6 bases; unmatched junction bases: 7. The CDR3 loop spans 15 amino acids. This table comes from immunoSEQ multiplex PCR, and its TCRdb copy is limited to in-frame clones, with some not included. This table holds 220,000 or so clones, 82% found once. This TCR came from a woman at least 80 years old with acute or convalescent COVID-19. The sequenced material came from peripheral blood. The chain combines TRBV27 with TRBJ1-5; TRBD1 agrees at 11 bases. The CDR3 nucleotides read TGTGCCAGCAGCCGGACAGGGGGCGAGGTTCAGCCCCAGCATTTT. Protein product: CASSRTGGEVQPQHF.